The source of this T cell receptor (beta chain) is a study of regulatory T cells in long-lasting Graves disease. Study as a whole: Patients with new Graves' disease had used antithyroid drugs below 3 months.

Noted time point: newly diagnosed GD, antithyroid drugs for less than 3 months. PBMCs were the source of the RNA used for TCR sequencing. With iRepertoire HTBI primers and Arm-PCR of CDR3 regions, TCR beta libraries were built. Under the authors' procedure: Gene usage covered 55 to 70 TRBV and 11 to 15 TRBJ segments. TCRdb re-called the multiplex PCR reads with MiXCR, one entry per CDR3 protein. TCRdb, not the authors, supplied the V and J calls. In the table there are approximately 230,000 distinct CDR3 sequences, about 17% of which are singletons. Germline V lookup: CDR1 KGHDR, CDR2 SFDVKD. The CDR3 has 16 residues. V dropped 3 bases and J dropped 8 bases, with 21 bases sitting between them. This clonotype was seen at least ten times. Its antigen remains unknown. Points from the study as a whole: Persistent disease preferred TRBV28, TRBJ1-2 and TRBJ2-5; new disease, TRBV20-1 and TRBJ2-1. Whereas new patients shared 970 or so public clonotypes, persistent patients shared more, at approximately 2,500.

This receptor was taken from a female donor with Graves disease. The starting material was peripheral blood mononuclear cells (PBMCs), obtained at new diagnosis, from a patient treated with antithyroid drugs. This sequence joins TRBV24-1 and TRBJ1-2; maybe TRBD1 (5 bases). CDR3 DNA: TGTGCCACCAGTGATAACCCGGGACTAACAACGCGAGGCTACACCTTC. It is translated as CATSDNPGLTTRGYTF.